Listed here is a single T cell receptor (beta chain). What it binds is unknown. The CDR3 has 17 amino acids. V shed 4 bases and J shed 1 base, with 19 bases lying between them. Germline V gene sequence: CDR1 SGHAT, CDR2 FQNNGV. Using RNA transcripts as the source, TCR beta CDR3 regions were amplified. TCR CDR3 underwent first-round RT-PCR with the HTBI primer set. TCRdb redid the calling of the multiplex PCR reads with MiXCR, one entry per CDR3 protein. The table has 400,000 to 600,000 distinct CDR3 sequences, around 20% seen once; the top ten hold about a quarter. The study left out patients who had uncontrolled infection, other autoimmune disease, pregnancy or lactation. PBMCs were derived from around 10 ml fresh peripheral blood. These data come from a study of T cells in Graves' hyperthyroidism and ophthalmopathy. Study-wide results and caveats: Patients with ophthalmopathy were separated from those with stable hyperthyroidism by a 13 V-J model. Most clonotypes that expanded in the thyroid above 0.001 also showed up in blood.

This sequence joins TRBV11-2 and TRBJ2-5; no clear D gene. The sequenced material came from blood. The receptor's source is a man aged 18 to 30 with Graves' hyperthyroidism. The CDR3 region has the DNA TGTGCCAGCAGCTCTGGGTTGACAACAACTTTCCAAGAGACCCAGTACTTC. Residues: CASSSGLTTTFQETQYF.